Presented here are 27 T cell receptor beta chains from one specimen sequenced in a study of cytomegalovirus exposure and HLA in healthy donors (dated by TCRdb to about 2017). Libraries were prepared through the immunoSEQ multiplex PCR assay. A mixture of 60 forward primers for TCR Vbeta segments and 13 reverse primers for TCR Jbeta segments was used in the multiplex PCR. In its TCRdb copy, this immuneACCESS table keeps in-frame sequences only and misses some clones. Where compared with another copy, unresolved V genes explain less than half of these, and the others have no known cause. This sample comprises over 150,000 clones, 75% to 90% of them detected only once. The top ten clonotypes cover about 4.8% of the sample. The material sequenced was PBMCs. The receptors shown here come from a man aged 25 to 40 in good health and CMV-seronegative.

The gene calls are TRBV18 and TRBJ2-7; 8 nucleotides align to TRBD1. The CDR3 consists of 15 residues. Trimming at V came to 2 bases and at J to 2 bases, leaving 5 bases not matched to a gene. Germline V gene data show CDR1 as KGHSH and CDR2 as LQKENI. CDR3 protein: CASSPGRTGTYEQYF. The CDR3 bases are TGTGCCAGCTCACCAGGGAGGACAGGGACCTACGAGCAGTACTTC.

V is TRBV9 and J is TRBJ2-5, with 7 bases matching TRBD2. CDR1 and CDR2 from the germline V gene are SGDLS and YYNGEE. This CDR3 has 16 residues. Germline trimming cut 4 bases from V and 5 bases from J; bases unmatched to any gene: 14. CDR3 in amino acids: CASSPRVGLPGETQYF. In DNA form, the CDR3 reads TGTGCCAGCAGCCCGAGGGTGGGACTACCTGGGGAGACCCAGTACTTC.

CDR3 amino acids: CASSLDMGQGISYEQYF. The DNA of the CDR3 is TGTGCCAGCAGCTTAGATATGGGGCAGGGGATTTCCTACGAGCAGTACTTC. The rearrangement links TRBV11-2 to TRBJ2-7, with D possibly matching TRBD1 (6 bases). Germline lookup yields CDR1 SGHAT and CDR2 FQNNGV. The V end was cut by 0 bases, the J end by 1 base, with 16 bases between. This CDR3 comprises 17 residues.

The rearrangement uses TRBV5-4 and TRBJ2-7; a weak D match, TRBD2 (5 bases). V dropped 0 bases and J dropped 1 base, with 11 bases sitting between them. The CDR3 extends over 15 amino acids. Germline V lookup: CDR1 SGHNT, CDR2 YYREEE (reference sequence). CDR3: CASSLVSRGSYEQYF. The CDR3 DNA reads TGTGCCAGCAGCTTGGTTTCACGGGGTTCCTACGAGCAGTACTTC.

In this sample, this clone turned up once. The chain couples TRBV27 to TRBJ1-1; D gene unclear. Germline lookup yields CDR1 MNHEY and CDR2 SMNVEV (reference sequence). This CDR3 has 15 amino acids. Trimming pared 5 bases from V and 1 base from J, leaving 14 bases between. CDR3 protein: CASSPFERSNTEAFF. The CDR3 DNA reads TGTGCCAGCAGTCCCTTTGAGCGGTCGAACACTGAAGCTTTCTTT.

The chain links TRBV9 to TRBJ2-2; 7 positions agree with TRBD2. From germline, CDR1 is SGDLS and CDR2 YYNGEE. The CDR3 has 15 amino acids. V trimming: 0 bases; J trimming: 4 bases; junction bases outside the gene matches: 3. The CDR3 region is CASSVGGGSTGELFF. The CDR3 DNA reads as TGTGCCAGCAGCGTAGGGGGGGGTAGCACCGGGGAGCTGTTTTTT.

With regard to this clone: One end of the junction does not line up with germline, which may come from a read error. V gene TRBV7-9 combines with J gene TRBJ1-5; D possibly corresponds to TRBD1 (5 bases). The CDR3 is made up of 14 amino acids. Germline V gives CDR1 SEHNR, CDR2 FQNEAQ (reference sequence). The CDR3 loop is CSSSNLGLNQPQHF. The CDR3 DNA follows: TGTTCCAGCAGCAATTTGGGACTCAATCAGCCCCAGCATTTT.

The chain has TRBV2 and TRBJ2-7; 8 nucleotides agree with TRBD1. CDR3 length: 15 amino acids. The germline CDR1 and CDR2 sequences are SNHLY and FYNNEI. V lost 7 bases and J lost 2; bases outside the gene matches: 10. The CDR3 protein is CASIKDRVGAYEQYF. The CDR3 DNA reads as TGTGCCAGCATTAAGGACAGGGTAGGGGCCTACGAGCAGTACTTC. The full variable domain, with the rest looked up from reference TRBV2 and TRBJ2-7, is EPEVTQTPSHQVTQMGQEVILRCVPISNHLYFYWYRQILGQKVEFLVSFYNNEISEKSEIFDDQFSVERPDGSNFTLKIRSTKLEDSAMYFCASIKDRVGAYEQYFGPGTRLTVT.

This clone was observed a few times. The gene calls are TRBV29-1 and TRBJ1-1; the D gene is possibly TRBD1 (5 bases). The CDR3 covers 15 residues. Germline V gene sequence: CDR1 SQVTM, CDR2 ANQGSEA. Trimming took 4 bases from V and 2 from J, leaving 17 bases between them. DNA of the CDR3: TGCAGCGTTGCGACGCGACAGAACCTTAACACTGAAGCTTTCTTT. Its protein is CSVATRQNLNTEAFF.

This clone was recorded once. The chain uses TRBV2 and TRBJ1-6, with D uncertain. Trimming pared 0 bases from V and 10 bases from J, leaving 16 bases between. Germline-derived CDR1 and CDR2 are SNHLY and FYNNEI. The CDR3 loop spans 16 amino acids. This CDR3 reads CASSEAHDIRRSPLHF. The CDR3 DNA reads TGTGCCAGCAGTGAAGCCCACGACATCCGAAGATCACCCCTCCACTTT.

The CDR3 protein is CASSPSESSYNEQFF. CDR3 bases: TGTGCCAGCAGCCCGAGCGAAAGCTCCTACAATGAGCAGTTCTTC. The chain couples TRBV2 to TRBJ2-1; D remains unclear. The CDR3 runs 15 residues. The V gene's germline CDR1 is SNHLY and CDR2 FYNNEI. Deletions cut 6 bases from V and 0 bases from J, with 12 bases between.

The chain recombines TRBV28 with TRBJ2-5, with 7 positions matching TRBD1. This CDR3 has 14 residues. Germline V gene data show CDR1 as MDHEN and CDR2 as SYDVKM. Germline trimming cut 3 bases from V and 5 bases from J; bases unmatched to any gene: 6. The CDR3 here is CASSFTGAGETQYF. Written as DNA, the CDR3 is TGTGCCAGCAGTTTCACAGGGGCTGGGGAGACCCAGTACTTC.

This clone was recorded only once. The chain combines TRBV19 with TRBJ1-1; 7 nucleotides match TRBD1. The length of the CDR3 is 16 residues. V shed 7 bases, J shed 2 bases, and the junction held 13 bases outside the gene matches. CDR1 is LNHDA and CDR2 is SQIVND in the germline V gene (reference sequence). This CDR3 is CASTPIGAGGNTEAFF. Here the CDR3 DNA reads TGTGCCAGTACCCCGATAGGCGCAGGGGGTAACACTGAAGCTTTCTTT.

This clone was detected once. The V and J genes are TRBV5-1 and TRBJ2-3; D might be TRBD2 (5 bases). Trimming removed 5 bases at V and 3 bases at J, with 16 bases between. This CDR3 is 15 amino acids long. Germline values: CDR1 SGHRS, CDR2 YFSETQ. CDR3 loop: CASSLLGGVTDTQYF. The DNA of the CDR3 is TGCGCCAGCAGTCTCCTTGGAGGAGTAACAGATACGCAGTATTTT.

This clone is a singleton in its sample. The chain employs TRBV13 and TRBJ2-4; 12 positions match TRBD2. This CDR3 is built from 18 residues. Germline CDR1 reads PRHDT; CDR2 reads FYEKMQ (reference sequence). J was trimmed by 0 bases and V by 4 bases; bases with no gene match: 7. CDR3: CASSSRTSGALAKNIQYF. The CDR3 DNA sequence: TGTGCCAGCAGCTCACGGACTAGCGGGGCCTTAGCCAAAAACATTCAGTACTTC.

The chain couples TRBV5-6 to TRBJ1-2; possibly TRBD1 for D (5 bases). This CDR3 has 14 amino acids. Per germline, CDR1 SGHDT and CDR2 YYEEEE. V was trimmed by 4 bases and J by 2 bases, leaving 12 bases between them. This CDR3 reads CASSPDAGNYGYTF. CDR3 DNA: TGTGCCAGCAGCCCGGACGCAGGGAACTATGGCTACACCTTC.

CDR3: CASSLRYRQGPGDYGYTF. In DNA, the CDR3 is TGTGCCAGCAGCTTAAGGTATAGACAGGGGCCGGGTGACTATGGCTACACCTTC. The gene calls are TRBV7-3 and TRBJ1-2; TRBD1 agrees at 8 bases. Per germline, CDR1 SGHTA and CDR2 FQGTGA. Germline trimming cut 1 base from V and 3 bases from J; bases unmatched to any gene: 13. This CDR3 region has 18 residues.

V and J are TRBV5-5 and TRBJ1-4, with D possibly matching TRBD1 (5 bases). The CDR3 is made up of 16 amino acids. Per germline, CDR1 SGHKS and CDR2 YYEKEE (reference sequence). Trimming cost V 3 bases and J 8 bases, with 20 bases left between them. CDR3 bases: TGTGCCAGCAGCTGGGGGGGGTGGGGATTAAGCGAAAAACTGTTTTTT. Translation gives CASSWGGWGLSEKLFF.

The chain is built from TRBV28 and TRBJ2-5; possible D gene TRBD2, 7 bases. V was clipped by 7 bases and J by 5 bases, with 11 bases between them. The CDR3 spans 12 residues. The germline V gene encodes CDR1 MDHEN and CDR2 SYDVKM. The CDR3, as DNA: TGTGCCAGCAAGGGGGGGGTGGAGACCCAGTACTTC. This codes for CASKGGVETQYF.

The CDR3 DNA follows: TGCGCCAGCAGCCAAGAGGACAGGGTTGGCTATGGCTACACCTTC. Protein sequence: CASSQEDRVGYGYTF. The V gene is TRBV4-3, the J gene TRBJ1-2, with 8 bases aligning to TRBD1. Germline-derived CDR1 and CDR2 are LGHNA and YSLEER. The CDR3 is 15 amino acids. V was pared by 0 bases and J by 4 bases, with 4 bases of the junction left unmatched.

This sequence joins TRBV28 and TRBJ2-4; weak D call: TRBD2 (7 bases). Between the trimmed V and J ends, which lost 8 bases and 3 bases, there was a span of 14 bases. This CDR3 has 14 amino acids. The germline V gene has CDR1 MDHEN and CDR2 SYDVKM. CDR3 amino acids: CASLGGPGKNIQYF. In DNA, the CDR3 is TGTGCCAGCTTGGGGGGGCCGGGCAAAAACATTCAGTACTTC.

This chain links TRBV18 with TRBJ1-5; tentatively, D is TRBD1 (5 bases). CDR3 length: 18 amino acids. With 0 bases removed from V and 6 bases from J, the gap between germline ends came to 21 bases. Germline-derived CDR1 and CDR2 are KGHSH and LQKENI. The CDR3 spells CASSPPGRRAVVGQPQHF. DNA for the CDR3: TGTGCCAGCTCACCACCGGGCCGCAGGGCCGTAGTTGGTCAGCCCCAGCATTTT.

The chain combines TRBV28 with TRBJ1-5, with D possibly being TRBD1 (5 bases). Trimming stripped 6 bases from V and 1 base from J, with 19 bases between. This CDR3 has 17 residues. Germline CDR1 and CDR2: MDHEN and SYDVKM. This chain's CDR3 is CASSPPGRGVSNQPQHF. In DNA form, the CDR3 reads TGTGCCAGCAGCCCTCCAGGGCGCGGAGTAAGCAATCAGCCCCAGCATTTT. The variable domain in full, completed from reference TRBV28 and TRBJ1-5, reads DVKVTQSSRYLVKRTGEKVFLECVQDMDHENMFWYRQDPGLGLRLIYFSYDVKMKEKGDIPEGYSVSREKKERFSLILESASTNQTSMYLCASSPPGRGVSNQPQHFGDGTRLSIL.

The chain uses TRBV10-3 and TRBJ2-7; TRBD1 aligns across 10 bases. Germline lookup yields CDR1 ENHRY and CDR2 SYGVKD. J was trimmed by 2 bases and V by 2 bases; bases with no gene match: 3. This CDR3 comprises 15 residues. The DNA for the CDR3 is TGTGCCATCAGTGAGAAGGACAGGGGGACCTACGAGCAGTACTTC. This codes for CAISEKDRGTYEQYF.

The chain recombines TRBV5-1 with TRBJ1-2; D perhaps matches TRBD1 (6 bases). Germline V lookup: CDR1 SGHRS, CDR2 YFSETQ. With 4 bases removed from V and 2 bases from J, the gap between germline ends came to 9 bases. The CDR3 has 13 amino acids. The CDR3 bases are TGCGCCAGCAGCACCAGGGGAAACTATGGCTACACCTTC. This encodes CASSTRGNYGYTF.

This chain's CDR3 is CASSLMARRGPDTQYF. CDR3 DNA sequence: TGTGCCAGCAGCTTAATGGCCCGCAGGGGCCCAGATACGCAGTATTTT. The chain couples TRBV7-2 to TRBJ2-3; TRBD1 might be the D (6 bases). The CDR3 is made up of 16 amino acids. V was pared by 2 bases and J by 4 bases, with 16 bases between. CDR1 SGHTA and CDR2 FQGNSA come from the germline V gene.

The V gene is TRBV10-3, the J gene TRBJ1-1; D not certain. Germline CDR1 ENHRY, CDR2 SYGVKD. Deletions cut 8 bases from V and 3 bases from J, with 13 bases between. CDR3 length equals 13 residues. The CDR3 reads CAIPLEGDTEAFF. In nucleotides, the CDR3 is TGTGCCATCCCTCTCGAGGGCGACACTGAAGCTTTCTTT.